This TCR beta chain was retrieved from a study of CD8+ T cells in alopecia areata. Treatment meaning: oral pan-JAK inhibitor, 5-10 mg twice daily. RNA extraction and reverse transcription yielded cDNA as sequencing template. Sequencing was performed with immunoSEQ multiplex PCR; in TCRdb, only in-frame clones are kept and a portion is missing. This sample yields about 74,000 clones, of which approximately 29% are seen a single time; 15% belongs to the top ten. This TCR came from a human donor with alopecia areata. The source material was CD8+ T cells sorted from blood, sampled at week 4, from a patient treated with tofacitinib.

The CDR3: CSVEDSADYEQYF. In DNA form, the CDR3 reads TGCAGCGTTGAAGACTCGGCAGACTACGAGCAGTACTTC. The chain employs TRBV29-1 and TRBJ2-7, with D unresolved. This CDR3 has 13 residues. Germline V gene lookup returns CDR1 SQVTM and CDR2 ANQGSEA. V gave up 0 bases and J gave up 3 bases, with 9 bases separating them.